This section outlines one T cell receptor beta chain sequence together with its context. Antigen specificity is unknown. TCRdb re-derived calls from the 5' RACE reads in MiXCR, one entry per CDR3 protein. Of some 280,000 distinct CDR3 sequences in the sample, about 17% were seen once. The data were taken from a study of T-cell memory formation after mild COVID-19. Study context: The study found TCR clusters largely donor specific. Study results and caveats: Cross-reactive memory apparently joined, as some responding clones appeared in pre-infection memory.

Trimming removed 7 bases at V and 6 bases at J, with 16 bases between. This CDR3 has 12 residues. From germline, CDR1 is SQVTM and CDR2 ANQGSEA. This chain links TRBV29-1 with TRBJ2-7; a weak D match, TRBD1 (7 bases). Sequencing was done on a sample of PBMCs or a T cell subset sorted from them (not recorded which). This receptor was obtained from a man between 18 and 35 years old who had mild COVID-19 (a few samples of this study predate the infection). Cell type and time point are not known. The CDR3 sequence: CSGMTGTREQYF. Written as DNA, the CDR3 is TGCAGCGGAATGACAGGGACTCGCGAGCAGTACTTC.